The source of this TCR beta chain is a study of shared clonotypes between healthy human individuals. Whole-study results and caveats: Large sequencing depth failed to make sorted-subset sequencing complete, rarefaction showed.

V shed 4 bases and J 9 bases; nucleotides not matched to a gene: 4. Germline lookup yields CDR1 SGHNT and CDR2 YYREEE (reference sequence). CDR3 length equals 13 residues. A remark on this clone: Its antigen is not known.

The deep-level immunoSEQ assay was used. The table came from immunoSEQ multiplex PCR; TCRdb's copy has only in-frame clones and leaves some out. Of around 2.3 million clones in the sample, about 94% were seen once. V and J are TRBV5-4 and TRBJ1-6; 7 bases match TRBD1. The clonotype was recovered from a man younger than 35 in good health. Sequencing was performed on naive CD4+ T cells sorted from blood. The subset is: CD45RA+ positively selected. As DNA, the CDR3 is TGTGCCAGCAGCCAGGGGGGAGGTTCACCCCTCCACTTT. It specifies CASSQGGGSPLHF.